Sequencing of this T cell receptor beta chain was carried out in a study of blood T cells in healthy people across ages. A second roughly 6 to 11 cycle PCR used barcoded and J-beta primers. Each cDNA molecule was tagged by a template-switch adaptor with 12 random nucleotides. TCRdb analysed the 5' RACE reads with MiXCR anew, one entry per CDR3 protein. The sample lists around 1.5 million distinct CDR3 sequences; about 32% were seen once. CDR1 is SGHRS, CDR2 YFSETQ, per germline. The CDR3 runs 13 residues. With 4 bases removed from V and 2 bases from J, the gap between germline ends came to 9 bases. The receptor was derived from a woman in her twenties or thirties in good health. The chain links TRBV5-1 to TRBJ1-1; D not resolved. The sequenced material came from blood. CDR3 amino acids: CASSHGKNTEAFF. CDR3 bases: TGCGCCAGCAGCCACGGGAAAAACACTGAAGCTTTCTTT.